This TCR beta chain derives from a study of OX40 agonist ivuxolimab in advanced cancers. Generated by immunoSEQ multiplex PCR, the TCRdb table keeps only in-frame clones and is missing some. Counted here are approximately 69,000 clones, 84% occurring once; the ten biggest clones make up roughly 1.2%. CDR1 SEHNR and CDR2 FQNEAQ come from the germline V gene (reference sequence). This CDR3 is built from 12 residues. Trimming removed 4 bases at V and 4 bases at J, with 8 bases between. This TCR derives from an adult with an advanced solid tumor such as melanoma, head and neck, liver or kidney cancer. The rearrangement uses TRBV7-9 and TRBJ2-7; perhaps TRBD1 as D (5 bases). This specimen was CD4+ or CD8+ T cells sorted from blood, taken in a trial of the OX40 agonist ivuxolimab. The CDR3, as DNA: TGTGCCAGCAGCTCTCAGGGTTACGAGCAGTACTTC. This codes for CASSSQGYEQYF.